This is a list of T cell receptor beta chains from one sample in a study of lymphopenia after photon versus proton radiotherapy. Assay: immunoSEQ multiplex PCR; the TCRdb copy retains only in-frame clones and omits some. Counted here are some 7,000 clones, around 84% occurring once; the ten biggest clones make up around half. Specimen: peripheral blood, collected from a patient treated with photon-based radiotherapy. Source of these receptors: a man in his thirties or forties with gastric cancer. The CDR3 runs from the conserved cysteine through the conserved F or W. The D gene is left open where the match is weak. The listing skips clone size in some rows; elsewhere it reads once, few, many or a size class.

>TRBJ2-7|-|TRBV29-1|-
TGCAGCGTTGGCAGGGGCAGGGGCTACGAGCAGTACTTC
CSVGRGRGYEQYF
>TRBJ2-3|TRBD2|TRBV6-4|few
TGTGCCAGCAGTGCCCTCCCCGGCTCCTTCGGCGGGGGAGCGACAGATACGCAGTATTTT
CASSALPGSFGGGATDTQYF
>TRBJ1-2|-|TRBV27|few
TGTGCCAGCAGTCCGGACACTAACTATGGCTACACCTTC
CASSPDTNYGYTF
>TRBJ2-7|-|TRBV28|-
TGTGCCAGCGGCAGACTGGCGGTCTACGAGCAGTACTTC
CASGRLAVYEQYF
>TRBJ2-6|-|TRBV27|-
TGTGCCAGCAGTTTCGGTGGGACTGGACTCTCTGGGGCCAACGTCCTGACTTTC
CASSFGGTGLSGANVLTF
>TRBJ2-1|TRBD1|TRBV6-1|-
TGTGCCAGTATCATCGGGACAGGGAGTTACAATGAGCAGTTCTTC
CASIIGTGSYNEQFF
>TRBJ1-5|TRBD1|TRBV6-5|-
TGTGCCAGCAGTGGGGACAGAAATCAGCCCCAGCATTTT
CASSGDRNQPQHF
>TRBJ2-7|-|TRBV6-5|-
TGTGCCAGCAGTTACTCGGGGCTAGCCTACGAGCAGTACTTC
CASSYSGLAYEQYF
>TRBJ2-5|TRBD2|TRBV19|-
TGTGCCAGTAGTATGGGAGGGACCCCCCAAGAGACCCAGTACTTC
CASSMGGTPQETQYF
>TRBJ2-7|-|TRBV5-1|-
TGCGCCAGCAGCTTGTTCAGGGAAGACAAGCAGTACTTC
CASSLFREDKQYF
>TRBJ2-3|TRBD1|TRBV19|-
TGTGCCAGGGTTCCCTACAGGGGTGGGGATACGCAGTATTTT
CARVPYRGGDTQYF
>TRBJ1-3|-|TRBV6-1|-
TGTGCCAGCAGTGAAATTGCACCCGGAAACACCATATATTTT
CASSEIAPGNTIYF
>TRBJ1-1|-|TRBV6-5|once
TGTGCCAGCAGTTACGTGGCAGGGACCACTGAAGCTTTCTTT
CASSYVAGTTEAFF
>TRBJ1-3|TRBD1|TRBV9|-
TGTGCCAGCTCCGGGACAGGGTCTTCTTTCTCTGGAAACACCATATATTTT
CASSGTGSSFSGNTIYF
>TRBJ1-1|-|TRBV5-1|-
TGCGCCAGCAGCTGGGACGGGAACACTGAAGCTTTCTTT
CASSWDGNTEAFF
>TRBJ1-1|-|TRBV7-8|-
TGTGCCAGCTTATTCGGGGTGATGGACACTGAAGCTTTCTTT
CASLFGVMDTEAFF
>TRBJ2-7|-|TRBV7-3|-
TGTGCCAGCAGCTCGGACCGCTACGAGCAGTACTTC
CASSSDRYEQYF
>TRBJ2-7|TRBD2|TRBV7-2|few
TGTGCCAGCAGCTTAGGGCGGGAGGCCGAGCAGTACTTC
CASSLGREAEQYF
>TRBJ2-6|TRBD2|TRBV6-4|once
TGTGCCAGCAGTGACTCGCGGGAGGGGGTCTCTGGGGCCAACGTCCTGACTTTC
CASSDSREGVSGANVLTF
>TRBJ1-4|-|TRBV29-1|-
TGCAGCGTTTTGATGAGGCCCGGAGAACTGTTTTTT
CSVLMRPGELFF
>TRBJ1-5|-|TRBV27|-
TGTGCCAGCAGTTTCCGACCGACCCATACCAATCAGCCCCAGCATTTT
CASSFRPTHTNQPQHF
>TRBJ2-5|-|TRBV11-3|-
TGTGCCAGCAGCTTATCGGGGCTGGAGACCCAGTACTTC
CASSLSGLETQYF
>TRBJ2-1|TRBD2|TRBV12-5|-
TGTGCTAGTGGTTTGGTAACTTTTTCGAGCCAATCGGGAGGACTTAACAATGAGCAGTTCTTC
CASGLVTFSSQSGGLNNEQFF
>TRBJ2-3|TRBD2|TRBV9|large
TGTGCCAGCAGCCTAGCGGGGAGCACAGATACGCAGTATTTT
CASSLAGSTDTQYF
>TRBJ1-1|-|TRBV2|-
TGTGCCAGCAGAGACAGGCCCACTGAAGCTTTCTTT
CASRDRPTEAFF
>TRBJ2-5|-|TRBV9|few
TGTGCCAGCAGCCCGCCCGTGGGGGAACCCACAGGGGAGACCCAGTACTTC
CASSPPVGEPTGETQYF
>TRBJ2-1|TRBD2|TRBV2|-
TGTGCCAGCAGTCCTTCTAGCGGGGGGGCGGGTGAGCAGTTCTTC
CASSPSSGGAGEQFF
>TRBJ1-2|-|TRBV18|-
TGTGCCAGCTCACCACTCTCAGGGAGCGATGGCTACACCTTC
CASSPLSGSDGYTF
>TRBJ2-3|-|TRBV28|-
TGTGCCAGCGGCCCGACTGGAGGGACAGGCACAGATACGCAGTATTTT
CASGPTGGTGTDTQYF
>TRBJ2-7|TRBD2|TRBV18|-
TGTGCCAGCTCCCCTACCGGGGGGAGCGAGCAGTACTTC
CASSPTGGSEQYF
>TRBJ1-4|-|TRBV19|once
TGTGCCAGTAGTATTACAGCAACTAATGAAAAACTGTTTTTT
CASSITATNEKLFF
>TRBJ2-3|TRBD2|TRBV7-2|once
TGTGCCAGCAGCTTAAGTCTACTAGCGGGGGGAGGCACAGATACGCAGTATTTT
CASSLSLLAGGGTDTQYF
>TRBJ2-7|-|TRBV27|few
TGTGCCAGCAGTTTCGATAAAGGCTACGAGCAGTACTTC
CASSFDKGYEQYF
>TRBJ2-7|-|TRBV6-1|once
TGTGCCAGTTTCGACAGGTCTTGGCACGAGCAGTACTTC
CASFDRSWHEQYF
>TRBJ1-5|-|TRBV19|-
TGTGCCAGTAGTGATGGGCAGGGCGGCCAGCCCCAGCATTTT
CASSDGQGGQPQHF
>TRBJ2-3|TRBD2|TRBV11-1|-
TGTGCCAGCAGTTTTACTAGCGGTAGCACAGATACGCAGTATTTT
CASSFTSGSTDTQYF
>TRBJ1-1|-|TRBV7-9|-
TGTGCCAGCAGCTTACAGGGGAGGACTGAAGCTTTCTTT
CASSLQGRTEAFF